This T cell receptor beta chain stems from a study of early T cells in non-severe SARS-CoV-2 infection. The wider study: The study sequenced bulk RNA from unsorted whole blood, with chains unpaired.

This clonotype was detected ten times or more. The library protocol tagged individual cDNA molecules with unique molecular identifiers. Each CDR3 protein is one row after TCRdb ran MiXCR on the 5' RACE reads. In the table there are 30,000 to 35,000 distinct CDR3 sequences, about 3.8% of which are singletons. CDR1 and CDR2 from the germline V gene are LGHDT and YNNKEL (reference sequence). Trimming removed 2 bases from V and 5 bases from J, with 9 bases in between. This CDR3 has 13 residues. The chain couples TRBV3-1 to TRBJ2-5; D gene ambiguous. The sequence was collected from an adult who was a healthcare worker with PCR-confirmed SARS-CoV-2 infection or an uninfected control (not recorded which). Material: whole blood. CDR3 nucleotide sequence: TGTGCCAGCAGCCAAACAGTTGAGGAGACCCAGTACTTC. This gives the protein CASSQTVEETQYF.